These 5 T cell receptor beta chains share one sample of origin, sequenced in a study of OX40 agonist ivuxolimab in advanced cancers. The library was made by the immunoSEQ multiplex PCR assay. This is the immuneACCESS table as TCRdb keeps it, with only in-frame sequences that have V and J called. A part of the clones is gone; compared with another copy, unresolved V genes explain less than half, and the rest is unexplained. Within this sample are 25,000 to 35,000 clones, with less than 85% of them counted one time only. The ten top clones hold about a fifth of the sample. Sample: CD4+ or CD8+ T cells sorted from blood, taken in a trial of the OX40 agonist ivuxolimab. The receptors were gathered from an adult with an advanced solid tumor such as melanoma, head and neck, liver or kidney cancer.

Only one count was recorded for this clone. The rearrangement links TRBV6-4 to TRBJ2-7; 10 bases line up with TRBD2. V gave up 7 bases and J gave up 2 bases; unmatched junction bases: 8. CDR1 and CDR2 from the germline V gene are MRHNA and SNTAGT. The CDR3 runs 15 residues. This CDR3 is CASKIDGLAAYEQYF. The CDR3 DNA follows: TGTGCCAGCAAGATAGATGGACTAGCGGCCTACGAGCAGTACTTC.

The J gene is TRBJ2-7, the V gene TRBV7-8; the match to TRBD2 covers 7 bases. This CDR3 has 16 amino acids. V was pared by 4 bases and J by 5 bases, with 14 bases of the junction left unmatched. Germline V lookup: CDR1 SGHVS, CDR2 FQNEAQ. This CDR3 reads CASSSTGLPLDDEQYF. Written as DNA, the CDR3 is TGTGCCAGCAGCTCAACGGGACTACCCTTGGACGACGAGCAGTACTTC.

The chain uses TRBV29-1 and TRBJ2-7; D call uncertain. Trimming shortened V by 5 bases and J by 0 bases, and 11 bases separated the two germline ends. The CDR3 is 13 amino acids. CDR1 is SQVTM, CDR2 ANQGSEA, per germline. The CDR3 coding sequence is TGCAGCGTTTCAGAGAGGAGCTCCTACGAGCAGTACTTC. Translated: CSVSERSSYEQYF.

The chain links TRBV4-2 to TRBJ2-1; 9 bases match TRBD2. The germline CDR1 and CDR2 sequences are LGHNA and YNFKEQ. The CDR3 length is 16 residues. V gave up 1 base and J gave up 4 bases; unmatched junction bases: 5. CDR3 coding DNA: TGTGCCAGCAGCCAAGTGATAGCGGGAGTATACAATGAGCAGTTCTTC. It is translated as CASSQVIAGVYNEQFF.

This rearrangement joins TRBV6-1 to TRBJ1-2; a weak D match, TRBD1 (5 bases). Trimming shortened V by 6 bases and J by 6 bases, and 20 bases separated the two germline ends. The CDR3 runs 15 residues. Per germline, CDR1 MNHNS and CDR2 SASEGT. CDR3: CASSLLRELINGYTF. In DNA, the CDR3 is TGTGCCAGCAGCCTCCTCAGGGAACTGATCAATGGCTACACCTTC.